The clone carrying this T cell receptor beta chain has ten or more counts. V was clipped by 7 bases and J by 7 bases, with 10 bases between them. This CDR3 spans 10 amino acids. Germline CDR1 is SQVTM and CDR2 is ANQGSEA. The source of the sample is a study of Graves' ophthalmopathy and Graves' hyperthyroidism. Transcripts of RNA were the source for amplifying TCR beta CDR3 regions. HTBI-primed RT-PCR formed the first round, and a multiplex PCR formed the second. TCRdb re-called the multiplex PCR reads through MiXCR, storing one row per CDR3 protein. The profile covers approximately 1.2 million distinct CDR3 sequences, with 35% to 40% appearing a single time and 11% taken by the ten largest.

The TCR originated in an adult man with Graves' hyperthyroidism. J is TRBJ2-5 and V is TRBV29-1; unclear D gene. The sample consisted of peripheral blood or thyroid tissue (not recorded which). The CDR3 is CSGIHGTQYF. CDR3 in DNA: TGCAGCGGTATTCACGGGACCCAGTACTTC.